Reported below is one T cell receptor (beta chain). The antigen remains unidentified. Primers for the PCR totalled 60 Vbeta and 13 Jbeta. Profiled with immunoSEQ multiplex PCR; TCRdb holds only in-frame clones, not every one. The table includes tens of thousands of clones, 70% to 80% detected once. Germline V lookup: CDR1 SGHVS, CDR2 FNYEAQ. This CDR3 has 14 residues. Trimming shortened V by 5 bases and J by 3 bases, and 10 bases separated the two germline ends. The sample originates from a study of cytomegalovirus exposure and HLA in healthy donors. Study information: The Caucasian-associated ancestry cluster held roughly 78% of more than 350 genotyped donors.

Whole-study results and caveats: In a later analysis, V- and J-gene trimming of beta chains associated with a DCLRE1C missense variant, replicated independently.

The clonotype comes from a woman between 45 and 65 years old in good health and CMV-seropositive. This chain joins TRBV7-6 and TRBJ2-2; TRBD2 is a possible D gene (5 bases). The sequencing sample was made of PBMCs. Here the CDR3 DNA reads TGTGCCAGCAGCACCCGGACTCACACCGGGGAGCTGTTTTTT. Protein: CASSTRTHTGELFF.